This T cell receptor beta chain came from a study of cytomegalovirus exposure and HLA in healthy donors. Findings and limits, study-wide: The productive fraction for most TCR beta V segments was about 90% or about 30% in an earlier analysis.

Details on this clone: The antigen is undetermined.

A multiplex PCR was run with 60 Vbeta primers and 13 Jbeta primers. Some clones are missing from TCRdb's copy, which holds only in-frame ones; the method was immunoSEQ multiplex PCR. The listing records roughly 100,000 clones. Germline CDR1 and CDR2: SGHAT and FQNNGV. V was pared by 5 bases and J by 7 bases, with 18 bases between. CDR3 length: 15 residues. In nominal health when sampled, donors likely had unrecorded immune exposures nonetheless. This chain connects TRBV11-2 to TRBJ1-3, with D uncertain. Sequencing was carried out using PBMCs. This sequence was found in a woman under 40 in good health and CMV-seronegative. The CDR3 loop is CASSGEVPFLNTIYF. For the CDR3, the DNA is TGTGCCAGCAGCGGAGAAGTTCCCTTTCTGAACACCATATATTTT.